This T cell receptor beta chain came from a study of radiation and T cells in renal cell carcinoma. The method was immunoSEQ multiplex PCR; TCRdb's version includes in-frame clones alone and lacks a portion of them. The table includes about 130,000 clones, around nine tenths detected once. Time point in this sample: baseline pretreatment blood. Indicated treatment: 15 Gy SBRT to primary tumor, nephrectomy 4 weeks later. After SBRT, blood was collected at 2 and 4 weeks, plus baseline. With 4 bases clipped from V and 0 bases from J, the junction kept 4 bases outside the gene matches. From germline, CDR1 is WSHSY and CDR2 SAAADI. CDR3 length: 16 amino acids.

The chain combines TRBV10-2 with TRBJ2-1, with 9 bases aligning to TRBD2. This TCR came from a woman aged 45-65 years with renal cell carcinoma. The starting material was blood, obtained from a patient whose treatment included radiotherapy and nephrectomy. The CDR3, as DNA: TGCGCCAGCAGTGTGAGCGGGGGGAGCTCCTACAATGAGCAGTTCTTC. Translated: CASSVSGGSSYNEQFF.